This T cell receptor beta chain appears in the sequencing data of a study of blood T cell repertoires in COVID-19. The authors' processing: Nucleated cell counts were estimated from reference gene primer amplification. The data were produced by immunoSEQ multiplex PCR, yet TCRdb's version contains in-frame clones alone and is incomplete. V, J and clone size are taken as reported in that table, and D and trimming were inferred from the DNA itself. The table records approximately 400,000 clones, around 88% of them present only once. The ends lost 10 bases at V and 5 bases at J; junction bases unmatched: 13. The CDR3 covers 15 residues. Germline values: CDR1 ENHRY, CDR2 SYGVKD.

This sequence joins TRBV10-3 and TRBJ2-2, with 7 bases lining up with TRBD1. Input material: peripheral blood. The origin of this receptor is a woman in her fifties or sixties with COVID-19, enrolled during active disease. CDR3 nucleotide sequence: TGTGCCACCGGTACCGGGACAGAGGGGACCGGGGAGCTGTTTTTT. This gives the protein CATGTGTEGTGELFF.